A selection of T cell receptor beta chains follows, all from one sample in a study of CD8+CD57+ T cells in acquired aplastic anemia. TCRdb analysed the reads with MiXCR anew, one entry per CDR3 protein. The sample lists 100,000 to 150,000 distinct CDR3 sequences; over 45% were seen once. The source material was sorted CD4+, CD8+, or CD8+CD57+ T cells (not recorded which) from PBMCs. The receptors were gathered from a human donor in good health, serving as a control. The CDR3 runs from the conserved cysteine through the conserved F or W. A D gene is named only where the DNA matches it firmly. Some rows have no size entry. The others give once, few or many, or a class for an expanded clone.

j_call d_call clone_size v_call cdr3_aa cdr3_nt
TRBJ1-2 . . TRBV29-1 CSVDPGTDVYGYTF TGCAGCGTTGATCCGGGAACCGACGTCTATGGCTACACCTTC
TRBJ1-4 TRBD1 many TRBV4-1 CASRYDRDTNEKLFF TGCGCCAGCAGATATGACAGGGACACTAATGAAAAACTGTTTTTT
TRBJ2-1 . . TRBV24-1 CATSGHTSYNEQFF TGTGCCACCAGTGGACACACCTCCTACAATGAGCAGTTCTTC
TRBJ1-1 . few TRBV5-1 CASSLAGQEAFF TGCGCCAGCAGCTTGGCCGGTCAGGAAGCTTTCTTT
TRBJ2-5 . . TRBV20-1 CSARAGETQYF TGCAGTGCTAGAGCCGGAGAGACCCAGTACTTC
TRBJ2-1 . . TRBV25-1 CASSLGNGHNEQFF TGTGCCAGCAGCTTAGGGAACGGGCACAATGAGCAGTTCTTC
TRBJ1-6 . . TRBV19 CASSLGPTHSPLHF TGTGCCAGTAGCTTAGGGCCGACTCATTCACCCCTCCACTTT
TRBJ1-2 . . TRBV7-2 CASSEGLTYGYTF TGTGCCAGCAGCGAGGGACTAACCTATGGCTACACCTTC
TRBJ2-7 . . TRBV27 CASSWGSGEQYF TGTGCCAGCAGTTGGGGGTCTGGCGAGCAGTACTTC
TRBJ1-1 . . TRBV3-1 CASSRHREAVNTEAFF TGTGCCAGCAGCCGTCACAGGGAAGCGGTGAACACTGAAGCTTTCTTT
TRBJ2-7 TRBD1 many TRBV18 CASSPTTGGDEQYF TGTGCCAGCTCACCTACGACAGGGGGGGACGAGCAGTACTTC
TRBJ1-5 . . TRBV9 CASSVEGNENQPQHF TGTGCCAGCAGCGTAGAGGGGAATGAGAATCAGCCCCAGCATTTT
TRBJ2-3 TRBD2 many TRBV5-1 CATGLAGGITDTQYF TGCGCCACCGGACTAGCGGGGGGTATCACAGATACGCAGTATTTT
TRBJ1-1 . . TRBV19 CASSINRLAVPEAFF TGTGCCAGTAGTATTAACCGGCTTGCGGTGCCTGAAGCTTTCTTT
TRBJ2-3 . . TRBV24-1 CATSDLRDTDTQYF TGTGCCACCAGTGATTTGCGGGACACAGATACGCAGTATTTT
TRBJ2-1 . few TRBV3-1 CASSQVGGSYNEQFF TGTGCCAGCAGCCAAGTTGGGGGCTCCTACAATGAGCAGTTCTTC
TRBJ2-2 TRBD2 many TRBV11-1 CASSLARGDTGELFF TGTGCCAGCAGCTTAGCGCGGGGGGACACCGGGGAGCTGTTTTTT
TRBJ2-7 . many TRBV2 CASQQPTQGYEQYF TGTGCCAGCCAGCAGCCTACACAGGGCTACGAGCAGTACTTC
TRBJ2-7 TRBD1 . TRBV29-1 CSVRDRVHEQYF TGCAGCGTGAGGGACAGGGTCCACGAGCAGTACTTC
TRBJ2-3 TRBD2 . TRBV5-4 CASSSGGLAGGTDTQYF TGTGCCAGCAGCTCGGGGGGACTAGCGGGGGGCACAGATACGCAGTATTTT
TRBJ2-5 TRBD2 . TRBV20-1 CSSSGGARETQYF TGCAGTTCAAGCGGGGGGGCCCGGGAGACCCAGTACTTC
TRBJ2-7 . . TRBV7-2 CASSLESGAGEQYF TGTGCCAGCAGCTTAGAGTCAGGGGCAGGGGAGCAGTACTTC
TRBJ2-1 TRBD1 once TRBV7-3 CASSFEDRGQFF TGTGCCAGCAGCTTTGAGGACAGGGGGCAGTTCTTC
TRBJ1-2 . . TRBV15 CATSRDREGYGYTF TGTGCCACCAGCAGAGACAGGGAAGGCTATGGCTACACCTTC
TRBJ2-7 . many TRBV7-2 CASSSRTLRGYEQYF TGTGCCAGCAGCTCCCGGACACTCAGAGGGTACGAGCAGTACTTC
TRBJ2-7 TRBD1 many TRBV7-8 CASIPGQGRTGSYEQYF TGTGCCAGCATCCCCGGACAGGGAAGAACGGGGTCCTACGAGCAGTACTTC
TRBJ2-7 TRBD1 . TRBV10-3 CAISESAGGSYEQYF TGTGCCATCAGTGAGTCGGCAGGGGGCTCGTACGAGCAGTACTTC
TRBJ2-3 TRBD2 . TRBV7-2 CASSLPLAGGLEYF TGTGCCAGCAGCTTACCTCTAGCGGGGGGGCTTGAGTATTTT
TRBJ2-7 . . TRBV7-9 CASSLVGGGYYEQYF TGTGCCAGCAGCTTGGTAGGGGGAGGCTACTACGAGCAGTACTTC
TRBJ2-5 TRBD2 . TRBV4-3 CASSQDPSGGETQYF TGCGCCAGCAGCCAGGACCCTAGCGGGGGGGAGACCCAGTACTTC
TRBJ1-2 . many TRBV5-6 CASTFGSLYGYTF TGTGCCAGCACCTTCGGCTCCTTATATGGCTACACCTTC
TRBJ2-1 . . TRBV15 CATSRVSGPNNEQFF TGTGCCACCAGCAGAGTATCAGGGCCCAACAATGAGCAGTTCTTC
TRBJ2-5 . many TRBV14 CASSQRAFQETQYF TGTGCCAGCAGCCAACGGGCCTTCCAAGAGACCCAGTACTTC
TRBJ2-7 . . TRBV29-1 CSVFSVSEQYF TGCAGCGTCTTCTCTGTATCCGAGCAGTACTTC
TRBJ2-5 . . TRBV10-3 CASGHTGRETQYF TGTGCCAGCGGGCACACAGGGCGAGAGACCCAGTACTTC
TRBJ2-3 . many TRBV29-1 CSGGGSSTDTQYF TGCAGCGGTGGGGGTTCCAGCACAGATACGCAGTATTTT
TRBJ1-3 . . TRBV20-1 CSARDNSGNTIYF TGCAGTGCTAGAGACAACTCTGGAAACACCATATATTTT
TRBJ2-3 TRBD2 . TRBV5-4 CASSSRVAGGTDTQYF TGTGCCAGCAGCTCCCGCGTGGCGGGAGGCACAGATACGCAGTATTTT
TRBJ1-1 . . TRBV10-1 CASRAGVNTEAFF TGCGCCAGCAGGGCCGGGGTGAACACTGAAGCTTTCTTT
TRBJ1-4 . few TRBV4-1 CASSQSPGGSTNEKLFF TGCGCCAGCAGCCAATCCCCGGGAGGATCAACTAATGAAAAACTGTTTTTT
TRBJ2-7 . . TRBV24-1 CATSDSPSDAGPSYEQYF TGTGCCACCAGTGACTCCCCTTCGGACGCGGGCCCATCTTACGAGCAGTACTTC
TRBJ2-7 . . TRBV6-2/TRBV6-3 CASSYPGQTYEQYF TGTGCCAGCAGCTACCCAGGACAGACCTACGAGCAGTACTTC
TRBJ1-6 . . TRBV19 CATTPTASGNSPLHF TGTGCCACCACCCCCACGGCCAGTGGTAATTCACCCCTCCACTTT
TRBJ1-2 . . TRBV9 CASSEWQGGYGYTF TGTGCCAGCAGCGAATGGCAGGGCGGTTATGGCTACACCTTC